The T cell receptor beta chain under discussion was sequenced for a study of shared clonotypes between healthy human individuals. Study details: The study used three CD4 naive, three CD4 memory, two CD8 naive and one CD8 memory plate per donor. The study, taken as a whole, reports: The naive CD4 repertoires of a few donors were compared, and around 4.7% of clonotypes were shared.

Terminally differentiated effector memory CD45RA+ cells were excluded from the naive CD8 cells, which were CD45RO-negative and positively selected for CCR7. The donor population consisted of healthy HIV-negative adults with no recent acute infections or vaccinations. Original methodology: Filtering was not the same, since immunoSEQ gave junction-only sequences without quality scores. TCRdb keeps only in-frame clones here, not all; method: immunoSEQ multiplex PCR. That table supplies the V and J calls and clone size; D and trimming were determined from the DNA. The sample lists around 2,000,000 clones; approximately 94% were seen once. Losses at the gene ends were 0 bases for V and 7 bases for J; bases not matched to a gene: 0. Germline V gene sequence: CDR1 MNHEY, CDR2 SVGAGI. The CDR3 is made up of 15 amino acids. A note on this clone: The antigen is unknown. This CDR3 is also generated by other DNA sequences in the sample.

Sequencing was carried out using naive CD8+ T cells sorted from blood. This rearrangement joins TRBV6-5 to TRBJ2-1; TRBD2 aligns across 13 bases. This clonotype was obtained from a man between 18 and 35 years old in good health. CDR3 DNA sequence: TGTGCCAGCAGTTACTCGGGACTAGCGGGGAATGAGCAGTTCTTC. This sequence encodes CASSYSGLAGNEQFF.